These 17 T cell receptor beta chains were all obtained from the same sample, sequenced in a study of technical replicates of blood from a handful of donors. Sequenced by immunoSEQ multiplex PCR; TCRdb stores in-frame clones only, minus some. The sample has tens of thousands of clones, roughly 94% seen once; the top ten hold around 3%. Sequencing was carried out using PBMCs. Receptors were obtained from a human donor in good health. Some clones in this sample may be carry-over from other donors' samples.

The J gene is TRBJ2-7, the V gene TRBV12-5; D call uncertain. V gave up 2 bases and J gave up 6 bases, with 8 bases separating them. CDR3 length equals 12 residues. Per germline, CDR1 LGHNT and CDR2 FRNRAP. CDR3 DNA: TGTGCTAGTGGTTTGAGTCCGGGCGAGCAGTACTTC. It encodes CASGLSPGEQYF.

V is TRBV7-3 and J is TRBJ2-3, with D maybe TRBD1 (6 bases). The CDR3 length is 13 residues. The germline gives CDR1 SGHTA, CDR2 FQGTGA. The ends were cut back, 4 bases at V and 1 base at J, with 6 bases in the middle. DNA for the CDR3: TGTGCCAGCAGCTACAGGGGCACAGATACGCAGTATTTT. Protein product: CASSYRGTDTQYF.

The V call is TRBV5-4, the J call TRBJ2-7, with D maybe TRBD1 (6 bases). Between the trimmed V and J ends, which lost 4 bases and 6 bases, there was a span of 17 bases. CDR3 length equals 14 residues. The germline gives CDR1 SGHNT, CDR2 YYREEE (reference sequence). CDR3 region: CASSVGGYYSEQYF. In nucleotides, the CDR3 is TGTGCCAGCAGCGTAGGGGGATACTATAGCGAGCAGTACTTC.

The count of this clone is one. The chain carries TRBV25-1 and TRBJ1-2, with a possible D match to TRBD1 (5 bases). Germline V lookup: CDR1 MGHDK, CDR2 SYGVNS. The length of the CDR3 is 14 residues. Trimming left V 3 bases short and J 2 bases short, with 10 bases between. CDR3 in amino acids: CASSEGGTNYGYTF. DNA of the CDR3: TGTGCCAGCAGTGAGGGAGGGACCAACTATGGCTACACCTTC.

V is TRBV11-2 and J is TRBJ2-7; 9 nucleotides match TRBD1. The germline CDR1 and CDR2 sequences are SGHAT and FQNNGV. The CDR3 spans 15 residues. Germline trimming cut 6 bases from V and 3 bases from J; bases unmatched to any gene: 9. CDR3: CASSAGTGLYYEQYF. The CDR3 region has the DNA TGTGCCAGCAGTGCCGGGACAGGGTTATACTACGAGCAGTACTTC. Full variable domain (rest looked up from reference TRBV11-2 and TRBJ2-7): EAGVAQSPRYKIIEKRQSVAFWCNPISGHATLYWYQQILGQGPKLLIQFQNNGVVDDSQLPKDRFSAERLKGVDSTLKIQPAKLEDSAVYLCASSAGTGLYYEQYFGPGTRLTVT.

The chain carries TRBV6-5 and TRBJ2-1; 7 nucleotides align to TRBD1. The CDR3 has 14 amino acids. Germline CDR1 is MNHEY and CDR2 is SVGAGI. Losses at the gene ends were 4 bases for V and 6 bases for J; bases not matched to a gene: 6. The chain's CDR3 is CASSSGQRFNEQFF. CDR3 sequence (DNA): TGTGCCAGCAGTTCGGGACAGAGGTTCAATGAGCAGTTCTTC.

This sequence joins TRBV11-2 and TRBJ2-1, with D unresolved. Germline CDR1 reads SGHAT; CDR2 reads FQNNGV. CDR3 length: 13 residues. Trimming took 0 bases from V and 8 from J, leaving 8 bases between them. In nucleotides, the CDR3 is TGTGCCAGCAGCTTAGATCTTCGGGATGAGCAGTTCTTC. Translation: CASSLDLRDEQFF.

This chain uses TRBV10-3 with TRBJ1-1; no clear D. V was shortened by 0 bases and J by 4 bases, with 9 bases between the two germline ends. This CDR3 region has 14 residues. Per germline, CDR1 ENHRY and CDR2 SYGVKD. CDR3 in amino acids: CAISESGSTTEAFF. In DNA, the CDR3 is TGTGCCATCAGTGAGTCGGGGAGTACCACTGAAGCTTTCTTT.

The chain has TRBV18 and TRBJ1-3; D is perhaps TRBD1 (5 bases). V lost 0 bases, J lost 7 bases, and 7 bases lay in between. Germline CDR1 and CDR2: KGHSH and LQKENI. The CDR3 length is 13 residues. The CDR3 DNA follows: TGTGCCAGCTCACCACCGGGGGGGAACACCATATATTTT. Encoded protein: CASSPPGGNTIYF.

V is TRBV29-1 and J is TRBJ2-3; TRBD2 matches at 8 bases. Trimming at V came to 3 bases and at J to 2 bases, leaving 7 bases not matched to a gene. The CDR3 loop spans 15 amino acids. Germline V gene sequence: CDR1 SQVTM, CDR2 ANQGSEA. CDR3 region: CSVDFGGAPTDTQYF. CDR3 DNA: TGCAGCGTTGATTTCGGGGGGGCACCCACAGATACGCAGTATTTT.

This chain links TRBV6-5 with TRBJ2-1, with a weak D call TRBD2 (6 bases). The CDR3 is made up of 13 amino acids. The germline gives CDR1 MNHEY, CDR2 SVGAGI. With 2 bases removed from V and 10 bases from J, the gap between germline ends came to 12 bases. In DNA form, the CDR3 reads TGTGCCAGCAGTTACGGGGCGGCGGGGGAGCAGTTCTTC. Translated: CASSYGAAGEQFF.

This chain joins TRBV7-2 and TRBJ2-5; the D gene is possibly TRBD2 (6 bases). The length of the CDR3 is 14 residues. Trimming took 5 bases from V and 4 from J, leaving 14 bases between them. The germline V gene has CDR1 SGHTA and CDR2 FQGNSA. CDR3 coding DNA: TGTGCCAGCAGCCCCGGAGGGCCCCTAGAGACCCAGTACTTC. Translating it yields CASSPGGPLETQYF. Complete variable domain (other parts from reference TRBV7-2 and TRBJ2-5): GAGVSQSPSNKVTEKGKDVELRCDPISGHTALYWYRQSLGQGLEFLIYFQGNSAPDKSGLPSDRFSAERTGGSVSTLTIQRTQQEDSAVYLCASSPGGPLETQYFGPGTRLLVL.

The chain has TRBV6-1 and TRBJ1-1; tentative D call: TRBD1 (6 bases). Looked up from germline, CDR1 is MNHNS and CDR2 is SASEGT. V lost 6 bases, J lost 3 bases, and 17 bases lay in between. This CDR3 spans 15 amino acids. DNA of the CDR3: TGTGCCAGCAGGGACAGTCAGCAGAGGGACACTGAAGCTTTCTTT. Translating gives CASRDSQQRDTEAFF.

This rearrangement joins TRBV18 to TRBJ2-2; 8 bases line up with TRBD1. This CDR3 region has 15 residues. CDR1 is KGHSH, CDR2 LQKENI, per germline. The trim removed 2 bases at V and 4 bases at J, leaving 3 bases unmatched. The CDR3 DNA sequence: TGTGCCAGCTCACCAGGGGGACAGGCCACCGGGGAGCTGTTTTTT. Amino acids: CASSPGGQATGELFF.

The V and J genes are TRBV6-5 and TRBJ2-3; 7 bases are shared with TRBD1. Per the germline V gene, CDR1 is MNHEY and CDR2 is SVGAGI. This CDR3 is built from 15 residues. The trim removed 6 bases at V and 2 bases at J, leaving 8 bases unmatched. Here the CDR3 reads CASRIRGHDTDTQYF. The DNA for the CDR3 is TGTGCCAGCAGGATTAGGGGGCATGACACAGATACGCAGTATTTT.

The V and J genes are TRBV30 and TRBJ2-7; perhaps TRBD2 as D (5 bases). Germline lookup yields CDR1 GTSNPN and CDR2 SVGIG (reference sequence). Between the trimmed V and J ends, which lost 3 bases and 3 bases, there was a span of 9 bases. This CDR3 comprises 12 residues. CDR3 protein: CAWSRGNYEQYF. DNA of the CDR3: TGTGCCTGGAGCAGAGGGAACTACGAGCAGTACTTC.

J is TRBJ2-3 and V is TRBV4-1; D gene ambiguous. The CDR3 loop spans 14 amino acids. Trimming pared 2 bases from V and 3 bases from J, leaving 9 bases between. Germline assignment: CDR1 MGHRA and CDR2 YSYEKL. The CDR3 bases are TGCGCCAGCAGCCAACCTAGGAAGACAGATACGCAGTATTTT. Its protein product is CASSQPRKTDTQYF.